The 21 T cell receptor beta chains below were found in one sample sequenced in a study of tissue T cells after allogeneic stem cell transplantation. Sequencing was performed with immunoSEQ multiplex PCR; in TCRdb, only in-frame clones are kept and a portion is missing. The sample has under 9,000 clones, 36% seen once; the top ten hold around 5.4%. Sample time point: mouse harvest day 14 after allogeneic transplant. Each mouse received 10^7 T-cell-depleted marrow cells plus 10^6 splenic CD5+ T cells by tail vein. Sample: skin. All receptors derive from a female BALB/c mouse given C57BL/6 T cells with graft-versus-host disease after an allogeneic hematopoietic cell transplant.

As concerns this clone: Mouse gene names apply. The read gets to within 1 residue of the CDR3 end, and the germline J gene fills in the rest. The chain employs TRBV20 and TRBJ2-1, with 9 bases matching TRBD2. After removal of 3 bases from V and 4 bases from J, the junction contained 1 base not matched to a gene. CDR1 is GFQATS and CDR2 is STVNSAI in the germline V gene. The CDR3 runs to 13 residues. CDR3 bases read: TGTGGTGCTAGCTGGGGGGGGTATGCTGAGCAGTTC. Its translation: CGASWGGYAEQF. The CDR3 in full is CGASWGGYAEQFF.

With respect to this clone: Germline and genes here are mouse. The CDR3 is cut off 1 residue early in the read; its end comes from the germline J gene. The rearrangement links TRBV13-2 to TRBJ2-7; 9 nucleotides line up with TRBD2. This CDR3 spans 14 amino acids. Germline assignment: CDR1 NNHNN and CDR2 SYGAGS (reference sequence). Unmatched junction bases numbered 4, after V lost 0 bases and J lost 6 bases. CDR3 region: CASGDGMGGLEQYF. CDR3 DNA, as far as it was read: TGTGCCAGCGGTGATGGTATGGGGGGGCTTGAACAGTAC.

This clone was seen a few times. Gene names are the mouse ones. The CDR3 region is CASRLDGNTGQLYF. Partial CDR3 DNA: TGTGCCAGCAGACTTGACGGAAACACCGGGCAGCTCTAC. V and J are TRBV26 and TRBJ2-2, with D unclear. The read comes to an end 1 residue before the CDR3 does, leaving the germline J gene to fill in the end. The ends were cut back, 6 bases at V and 1 base at J, with 9 bases in the middle. Germline V gives CDR1 KGHPV, CDR2 FQNQEV (reference sequence). The CDR3 loop spans 14 amino acids.

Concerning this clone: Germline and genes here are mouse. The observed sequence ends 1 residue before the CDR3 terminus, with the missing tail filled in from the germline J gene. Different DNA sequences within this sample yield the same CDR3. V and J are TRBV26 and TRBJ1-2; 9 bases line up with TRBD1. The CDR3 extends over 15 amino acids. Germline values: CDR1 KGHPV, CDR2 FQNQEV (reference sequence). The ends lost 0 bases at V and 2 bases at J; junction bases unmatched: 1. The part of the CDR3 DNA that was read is TGTGCCAGCAGTCTGTCGGGGACAGGGAACTCCGACTACACC. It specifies CASSLSGTGNSDYT. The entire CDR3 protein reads CASSLSGTGNSDYTF.

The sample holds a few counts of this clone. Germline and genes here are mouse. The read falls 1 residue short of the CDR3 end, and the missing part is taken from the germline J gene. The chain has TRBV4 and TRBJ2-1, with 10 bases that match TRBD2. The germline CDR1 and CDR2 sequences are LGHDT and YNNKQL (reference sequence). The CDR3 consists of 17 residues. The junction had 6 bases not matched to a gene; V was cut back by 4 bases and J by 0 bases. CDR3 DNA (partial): TGTGCCAGCAGCTTCCAACTGGGGGGGATTAACTATGCTGAGCAGTTC. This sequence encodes CASSFQLGGINYAEQF. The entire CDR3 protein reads CASSFQLGGINYAEQFF.

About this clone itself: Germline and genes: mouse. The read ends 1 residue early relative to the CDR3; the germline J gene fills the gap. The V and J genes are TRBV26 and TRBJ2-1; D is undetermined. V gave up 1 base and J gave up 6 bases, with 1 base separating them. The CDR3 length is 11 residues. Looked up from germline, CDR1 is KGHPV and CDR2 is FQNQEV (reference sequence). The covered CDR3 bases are TGTGCCAGCAGTCTGTTTGCTGAGCAGTTC. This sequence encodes CASSLFAEQF. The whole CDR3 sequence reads CASSLFAEQFF.

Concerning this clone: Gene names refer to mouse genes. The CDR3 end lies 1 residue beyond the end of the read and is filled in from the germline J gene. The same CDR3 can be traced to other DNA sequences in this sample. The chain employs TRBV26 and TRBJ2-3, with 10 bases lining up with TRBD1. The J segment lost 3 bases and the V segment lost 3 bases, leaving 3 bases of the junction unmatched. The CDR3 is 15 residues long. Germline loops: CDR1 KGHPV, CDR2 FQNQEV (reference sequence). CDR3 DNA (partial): TGTGCCAGCAGTCTCCCGGGACAGGGGGCAGAAACGCTGTAT. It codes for CASSLPGQGAETLY. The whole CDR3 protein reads CASSLPGQGAETLYF.

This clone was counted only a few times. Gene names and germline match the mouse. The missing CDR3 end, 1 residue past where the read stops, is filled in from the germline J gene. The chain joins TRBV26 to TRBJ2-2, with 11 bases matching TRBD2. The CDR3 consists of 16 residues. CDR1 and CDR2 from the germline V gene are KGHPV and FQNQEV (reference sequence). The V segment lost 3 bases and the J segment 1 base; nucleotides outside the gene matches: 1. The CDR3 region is CASSLGTGGNTGQLYF. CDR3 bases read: TGTGCCAGCAGTCTCGGGACTGGGGGAAACACCGGGCAGCTCTAC.

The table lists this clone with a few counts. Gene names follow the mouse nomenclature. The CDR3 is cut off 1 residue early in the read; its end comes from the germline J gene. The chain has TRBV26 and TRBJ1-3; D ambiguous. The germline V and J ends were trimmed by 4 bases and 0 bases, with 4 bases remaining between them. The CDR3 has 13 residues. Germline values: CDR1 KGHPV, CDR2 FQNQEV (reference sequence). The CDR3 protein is CASSRNSGNTLYF. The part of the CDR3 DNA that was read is TGTGCCAGCAGTCGGAATTCTGGAAATACGCTCTAT.

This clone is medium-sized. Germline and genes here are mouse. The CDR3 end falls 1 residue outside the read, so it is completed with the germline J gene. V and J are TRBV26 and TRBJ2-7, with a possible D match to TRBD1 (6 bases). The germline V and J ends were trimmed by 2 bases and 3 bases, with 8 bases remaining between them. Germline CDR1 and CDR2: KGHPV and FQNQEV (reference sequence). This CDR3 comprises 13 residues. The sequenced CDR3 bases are TGTGCCAGCAGTCTGGGACAGAACTATGAACAGTAC. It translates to CASSLGQNYEQY. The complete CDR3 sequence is CASSLGQNYEQYF.

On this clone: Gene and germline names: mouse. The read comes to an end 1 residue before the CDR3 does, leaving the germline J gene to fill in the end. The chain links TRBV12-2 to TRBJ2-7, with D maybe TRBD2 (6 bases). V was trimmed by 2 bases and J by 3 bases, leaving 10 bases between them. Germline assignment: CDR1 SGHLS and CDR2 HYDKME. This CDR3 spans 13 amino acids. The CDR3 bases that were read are TGTGCCAGCTCTCCTCGGGACTTCTATGAACAGTAC. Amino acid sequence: CASSPRDFYEQY. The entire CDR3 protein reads CASSPRDFYEQYF.

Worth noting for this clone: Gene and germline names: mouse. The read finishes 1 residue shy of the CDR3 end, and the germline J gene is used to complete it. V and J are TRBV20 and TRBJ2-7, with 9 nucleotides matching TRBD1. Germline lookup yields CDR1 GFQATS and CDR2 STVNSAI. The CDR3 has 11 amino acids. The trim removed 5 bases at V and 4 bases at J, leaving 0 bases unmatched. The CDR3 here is CGAGQGYEQYF. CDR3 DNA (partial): TGTGGTGCTGGACAGGGGTATGAACAGTAC.

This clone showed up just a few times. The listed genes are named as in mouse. This chain's CDR3 is CASSLYTPLSNERLFF. The CDR3 bases that were read are TGTGCCAGCAGTCTGTATACCCCCCTTTCCAACGAAAGATTATTT. This chain links TRBV24 with TRBJ1-4; the D is unclear. The read ends 1 residue shy of where the CDR3 ends; the end is completed using the germline J gene. CDR1 and CDR2 (germline): KGHTA, FRNEEI. The CDR3 contains 16 residues. V lost 0 bases and J 0 bases, leaving 8 bases between the germline ends.

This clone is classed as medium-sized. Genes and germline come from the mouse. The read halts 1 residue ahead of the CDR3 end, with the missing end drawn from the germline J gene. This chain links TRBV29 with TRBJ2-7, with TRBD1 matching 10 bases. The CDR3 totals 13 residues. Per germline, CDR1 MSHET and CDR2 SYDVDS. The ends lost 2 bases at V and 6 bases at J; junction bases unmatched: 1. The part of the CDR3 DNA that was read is TGTGCTAGCAGTTTAGGGACAGGGGTTGAACAGTAC. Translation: CASSLGTGVEQY. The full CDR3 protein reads CASSLGTGVEQYF.

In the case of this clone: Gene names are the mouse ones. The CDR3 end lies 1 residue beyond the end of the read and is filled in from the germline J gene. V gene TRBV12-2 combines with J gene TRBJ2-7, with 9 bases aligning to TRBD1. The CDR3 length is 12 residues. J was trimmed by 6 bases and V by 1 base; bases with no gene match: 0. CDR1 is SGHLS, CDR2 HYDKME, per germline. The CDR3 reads CASSLDRGEQYF. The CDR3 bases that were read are TGTGCCAGCTCTCTGGACAGGGGTGAACAGTAC. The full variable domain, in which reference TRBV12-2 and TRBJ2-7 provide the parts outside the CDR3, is NSGVVQSPRYIIKGKGERSILKCIPISGHLSVAWYQQTQGQELKFFIQHYDKMERDKGNLPSRFSVQQFDDYHSEMNMSALELEDSAVYFCASSLDRGEQYFGPGTRLTVL.

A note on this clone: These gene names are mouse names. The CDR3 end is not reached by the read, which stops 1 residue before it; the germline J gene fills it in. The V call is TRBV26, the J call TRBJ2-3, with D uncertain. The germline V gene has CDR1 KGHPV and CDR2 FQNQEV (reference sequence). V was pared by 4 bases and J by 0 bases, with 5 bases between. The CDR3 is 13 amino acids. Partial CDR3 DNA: TGTGCCAGCAGTCAAACTAGTGCAGAAACGCTGTAT. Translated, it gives CASSQTSAETLY. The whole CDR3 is CASSQTSAETLYF.

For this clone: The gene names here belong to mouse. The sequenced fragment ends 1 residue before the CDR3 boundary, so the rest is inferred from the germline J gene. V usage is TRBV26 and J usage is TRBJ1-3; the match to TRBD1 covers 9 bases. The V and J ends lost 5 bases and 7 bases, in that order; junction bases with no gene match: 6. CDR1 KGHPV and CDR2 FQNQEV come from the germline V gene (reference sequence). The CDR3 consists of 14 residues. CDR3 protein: CASSSRDRDNTLYF. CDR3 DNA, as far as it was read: TGTGCCAGCAGTTCCCGGGACAGGGACAATACGCTCTAT.

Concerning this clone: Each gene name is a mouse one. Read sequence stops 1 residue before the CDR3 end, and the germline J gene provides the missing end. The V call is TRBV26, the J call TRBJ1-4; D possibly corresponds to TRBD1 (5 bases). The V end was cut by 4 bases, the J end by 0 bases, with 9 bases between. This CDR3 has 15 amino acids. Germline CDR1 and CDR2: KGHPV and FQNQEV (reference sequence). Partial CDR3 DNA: TGTGCCAGCAGTCCGGACATATTTTCCAACGAAAGATTATTT. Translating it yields CASSPDIFSNERLF. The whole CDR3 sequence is CASSPDIFSNERLFF.

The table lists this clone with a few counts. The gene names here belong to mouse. The sequenced part of the CDR3 DNA is TGTGCCAGCAGTTTGGGCAGGACGGGGGAACAGTAC. This sequence encodes CASSLGRTGEQY. The whole CDR3 region reads CASSLGRTGEQYF. The V call is TRBV14, the J call TRBJ2-7; D is uncertain. The CDR3 is cut off 1 residue early in the read; its end comes from the germline J gene. V was trimmed by 2 bases and J by 7 bases, leaving 13 bases between them. Germline values: CDR1 SGHDT, CDR2 FRDEAV. CDR3 length: 13 residues.

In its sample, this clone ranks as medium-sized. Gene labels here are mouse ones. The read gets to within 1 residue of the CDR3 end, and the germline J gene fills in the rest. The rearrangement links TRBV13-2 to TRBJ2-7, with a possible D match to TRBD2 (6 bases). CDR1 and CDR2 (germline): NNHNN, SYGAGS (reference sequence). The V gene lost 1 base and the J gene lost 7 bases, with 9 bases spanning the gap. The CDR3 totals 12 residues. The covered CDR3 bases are TGTGCCAGCGGTGATTACTGGGACGAACAGTAC. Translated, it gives CASGDYWDEQY. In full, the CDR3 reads CASGDYWDEQYF.

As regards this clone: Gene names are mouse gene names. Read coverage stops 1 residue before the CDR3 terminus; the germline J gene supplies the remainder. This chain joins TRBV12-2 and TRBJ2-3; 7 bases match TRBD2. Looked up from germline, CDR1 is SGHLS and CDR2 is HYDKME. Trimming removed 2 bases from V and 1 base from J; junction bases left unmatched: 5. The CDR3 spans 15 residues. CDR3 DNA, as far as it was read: TGTGCCAGCTCTCGGGGGGGGAACGGTGCAGAAACGCTGTAT. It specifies CASSRGGNGAETLY. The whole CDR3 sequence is CASSRGGNGAETLYF.